This T cell receptor beta chain was sequenced for a study of blood T cell repertoires in COVID-19. Original processing methods: It was from reference gene primer amplification that nucleated cell counts were estimated. TCRdb's table, derived via immunoSEQ multiplex PCR, lists solely in-frame clones and lacks some. The DNA was the basis for D and trimming; V, J and clone size are from that table. The data show roughly 260,000 clones, roughly 87% seen once. With 5 bases clipped from V and 5 bases from J, the junction kept 9 bases outside the gene matches. This CDR3 has 15 residues. CDR1 and CDR2 (germline): MNHEY, SVGEGT. In assigning cohorts, the study relied on participant-reported clinical history.

Sample: PBMCs or T cells enriched from blood (not recorded which). The TCR comes from a woman aged 25 to 39 with acute COVID-19. The rearrangement links TRBV6-2 or TRBV6-3 to TRBJ1-5; TRBD1 aligns across 7 bases. CDR3 nucleotides: TGTGCCAGCAGTAGCCAGACAGGGTTCTATCAGCCCCAGCATTTT. It translates to CASSSQTGFYQPQHF.